The 26 T cell receptor beta chains below come from one sample, sequenced in a study of blood T cell repertoires in COVID-19. Repertoires were generated with immunoSEQ multiplex PCR, while TCRdb's copy carries only in-frame clones and drops some. The table has about 200,000 clones, 82% seen once; the top ten hold more than 4%. Input material: PBMCs or T cells enriched from blood (not recorded which). These receptor sequences come from a woman aged 55-69 years with acute COVID-19.

The chain carries TRBV3-1 (or the pseudogene TRBV3-2) and TRBJ1-2; D is perhaps TRBD1 (5 bases). Per germline, CDR1 LGHDT and CDR2 YNNKEL (reference sequence). The CDR3 is made up of 14 amino acids. Between the trimmed V and J ends, which lost 3 bases and 2 bases, there was a span of 10 bases. The CDR3 reads CASSQVTANYGYTF. The CDR3 region has the DNA TGTGCCAGCAGCCAGGTGACAGCCAACTATGGCTACACCTTC.

The V and J genes are TRBV10-2 and TRBJ2-3; no definite D call. This CDR3 contains 10 residues. V lost 10 bases and J lost 5, with 7 bases in between. Germline values: CDR1 WSHSY, CDR2 SAAADI. CDR3 bases: TGCGCCACCTATGGAGATACGCAGTATTTT. It codes for CATYGDTQYF.

This clone has just a few counts. The rearrangement links TRBV28 to TRBJ2-1; 8 bases fit TRBD1. Germline V gene data show CDR1 as MDHEN and CDR2 as SYDVKM. The CDR3 is 15 residues long. The J segment lost 8 bases and the V segment lost 1 base, leaving 7 bases of the junction unmatched. The CDR3 bases are TGTGCCAGCAGTTTATTGGCAGGGGGCGGCGATGAGCAGTTCTTC. Its translation is CASSLLAGGGDEQFF.

This chain links TRBV6-5 with TRBJ1-6; possibly TRBD1 for D (6 bases). Per the germline V gene, CDR1 is MNHEY and CDR2 is SVGAGI. The germline V and J ends were trimmed by 2 bases and 7 bases, with 12 bases remaining between them. The CDR3 is 15 amino acids. The CDR3 is CASSYQGQGNSPLHF. CDR3 in DNA: TGTGCCAGCAGTTACCAGGGTCAGGGGAATTCACCCCTCCACTTT.

The V and J genes are TRBV21-1 and TRBJ2-7; the D call TRBD1 from the table was never checked on the DNA. TRBV21-1 is noted as a pseudogene. The CDR3 is made up of 12 amino acids. CDR3 amino acids: CASSNSGDEQYV. CDR3 coding DNA: TGTGCCAGCAGTAATTCAGGGGACGAGCAGTACGTC.

The V and J genes are TRBV18 and TRBJ1-1; 7 bases map to TRBD1. The CDR3 totals 17 residues. Trimming at V came to 6 bases and at J to 0 bases, leaving 13 bases not matched to a gene. Per germline, CDR1 KGHSH and CDR2 LQKENI. Here the CDR3 DNA reads TGTGCCAGCTCGCCTCTTCACTCAACAGGGGTGAACACTGAAGCTTTCTTT. This gives the protein CASSPLHSTGVNTEAFF.

The V and J genes are TRBV7-9 and TRBJ2-2, with TRBD2 as a possible D gene (5 bases). Germline V lookup: CDR1 SEHNR, CDR2 FQNEAQ (reference sequence). Trimming took off 3 bases at V and 5 bases at J, with 25 bases between the two ends. The length of the CDR3 is 19 residues. In DNA, the CDR3 is TGTGCCAGCAGCTTTTCTGGAGGATGGGAGAGTGTAATTACCGGGGAGCTGTTTTTT. Translating gives CASSFSGGWESVITGELFF. Full variable domain (outside the CDR3, taken from reference TRBV7-9 and TRBJ2-2): DTGVSQNPRHKITKRGQNVTFRCDPISEHNRLYWYRQTLGQGPEFLTYFQNEAQLEKSRLLSDRFSAERPKGSFSTLEIQRTEQGDSAMYLCASSFSGGWESVITGELFFGEGSRLTVL.

This sequence joins TRBV14 and TRBJ1-1; D gene ambiguous. Germline V gene lookup returns CDR1 SGHDN and CDR2 FVKESK. The V end was cut by 6 bases, the J end by 4 bases, with 12 bases between. CDR3 size: 13 residues. CDR3 region: CASRGPPGTEAFF. CDR3 bases: TGTGCCAGCAGGGGTCCGCCGGGCACTGAAGCTTTCTTT.

The gene calls are TRBV15 and TRBJ2-7; D is uncertain. Trimming left V 5 bases short and J 7 bases short, with 12 bases between. This CDR3 has 12 residues. Germline CDR1 and CDR2: LNHNV and YYDKDF (reference sequence). The CDR3 protein is CATSAAYKEQYF. The CDR3 DNA is TGTGCCACCAGCGCCGCATACAAGGAGCAGTACTTC.

V and J are TRBV6-5 and TRBJ1-6; no reliable D call. Germline values: CDR1 MNHEY, CDR2 SVGAGI. CDR3 length: 12 amino acids. The V end was cut by 7 bases, the J end by 6 bases, with 7 bases between. CDR3 bases: TGTGCCAGCACCAACATTAATTCACCCCTCCACTTT. Amino acids: CASTNINSPLHF.

The rearrangement links TRBV6-5 to TRBJ1-6; no clear D gene. The V gene's germline CDR1 is MNHEY and CDR2 SVGAGI. V was shortened by 8 bases and J by 7 bases, with 15 bases between the two germline ends. The CDR3 runs to 14 residues. Here the CDR3 reads CASRNAGGNSPLHF. CDR3 sequence (DNA): TGTGCCAGCCGAAACGCCGGAGGGAATTCACCCCTCCACTTT.

The chain carries TRBV19 and TRBJ2-3; 8 bases fit TRBD2. Germline CDR1 is LNHDA and CDR2 is SQIVND (reference sequence). J was trimmed by 0 bases and V by 3 bases; bases with no gene match: 5. CDR3 size: 16 residues. CDR3 amino acids: CASSIKRLASTDTQYF. The CDR3 DNA reads as TGTGCCAGTAGTATTAAGCGACTAGCGAGCACAGATACGCAGTATTTT.

This rearrangement joins TRBV7-9 to TRBJ1-1; D not certain. The germline V and J ends were trimmed by 7 bases and 1 base, with 10 bases remaining between them. The CDR3 is 13 amino acids. Germline CDR1 is SEHNR and CDR2 is FQNEAQ (reference sequence). In nucleotides, the CDR3 is TGTGCCAGCATACTTTCGGGGAACACTGAAGCTTTCTTT. Translated, it gives CASILSGNTEAFF.

The CDR3 loop is CAISDPDSANEKLFF. For the CDR3, the DNA is TGTGCCATCAGTGATCCGGACAGCGCTAATGAAAAACTGTTTTTT. The chain employs TRBV10-3 and TRBJ1-4; D is perhaps TRBD1 (6 bases). CDR3 length: 15 residues. The V gene lost 3 bases and the J gene lost 3 bases, with 11 bases spanning the gap. Germline V gene lookup returns CDR1 ENHRY and CDR2 SYGVKD.

The V call is TRBV7-9, the J call TRBJ1-2; D gene uncertain. CDR3 length: 15 amino acids. From germline, CDR1 is SEHNR and CDR2 FQNEAQ (reference sequence). V lost 1 base to trimming and J lost 2 bases, with 11 bases between them. The CDR3 loop is CASSLVGSGNYGYTF. The CDR3 coding sequence is TGTGCCAGCAGCTTAGTTGGGTCGGGGAACTATGGCTACACCTTC.

The rearrangement joins TRBV7-2 to TRBJ2-2; TRBD2 aligns across 12 bases. V lost 5 bases, J lost 8 bases, and 12 bases stayed unmatched. CDR3 size: 17 residues. The germline gives CDR1 SGHTA, CDR2 FQGNSA. In nucleotides, the CDR3 is TGTGCCAGCAGCCCGGCCGCTAGCGGGGGGGCCCGAGGGGAGCTGTTTTTT. Its protein is CASSPAASGGARGELFF. Combining the CDR3 with reference TRBV7-2 and TRBJ2-2 gives the whole variable domain GAGVSQSPSNKVTEKGKDVELRCDPISGHTALYWYRQSLGQGLEFLIYFQGNSAPDKSGLPSDRFSAERTGGSVSTLTIQRTQQEDSAVYLCASSPAASGGARGELFFGEGSRLTVL.

The chain combines TRBV5-4 with TRBJ2-2; weak D call: TRBD2 (6 bases). This CDR3 has 15 residues. CDR1 SGHNT and CDR2 YYREEE come from the germline V gene (reference sequence). V was cut by 5 bases and J by 1 base, with 12 bases left in between. The CDR3 loop reads CASSRAGKNTGELFF. The DNA for the CDR3 is TGTGCCAGCAGTAGGGCGGGGAAGAACACCGGGGAGCTGTTTTTT.

The DNA of the CDR3 is TGTGCCAGCAGTTATGGCGGGAGTCTAGGAGATACGCAGTATTTT. Encoded protein: CASSYGGSLGDTQYF. V gene TRBV6-2 or TRBV6-3 combines with J gene TRBJ2-3; TRBD2 aligns across 7 bases. CDR3 length equals 15 residues. CDR1 MNHEY and CDR2 SVGEGT come from the germline V gene. V gave up 3 bases and J gave up 5 bases; unmatched junction bases: 8.

The genes are TRBV7-9 and TRBJ1-2; 9 bases align to TRBD1. CDR1 and CDR2 (germline): SEHNR, FQNEAQ (reference sequence). After removal of 1 base from V and 6 bases from J, the junction contained 6 bases not matched to a gene. The CDR3 is made up of 15 amino acids. CDR3 nucleotide sequence: TGTGCCAGCAGCTTAGTACAGGGGGCAGAAAATGGCTACACCTTC. Translated, it gives CASSLVQGAENGYTF.

The genes are TRBV10-1 and TRBJ2-3; 10 nucleotides align to TRBD2. The trim removed 4 bases at V and 4 bases at J, leaving 8 bases unmatched. The germline V gene has CDR1 WNHNN and CDR2 SYGVQD (reference sequence). The CDR3 is made up of 16 amino acids. The CDR3 nucleotides are TGCGCCAGCAGTGCGGGACTAGCGATAGGGGCAGATACGCAGTATTTT. Its translation: CASSAGLAIGADTQYF.

This clone was observed a few times. The rearrangement uses TRBV4-3 and TRBJ1-6; a possible D gene is TRBD1 (5 bases). Germline V CDR1 and CDR2: LGHNA, YSLEER. The CDR3 is 15 amino acids. Trimming pared 0 bases from V and 10 bases from J, leaving 13 bases between. CDR3 nucleotide sequence: TGCGCCAGCAGCCAAGATCCCCAGGGAGGCTCACCCCTCCACTTT. Translated: CASSQDPQGGSPLHF.

This clone showed up just a few times. This chain uses TRBV11-2 with TRBJ1-1, with 7 bases aligning to TRBD1. The CDR3 contains 12 residues. V was clipped by 5 bases and J by 7 bases; unmatched bases: 4. Germline V lookup: CDR1 SGHAT, CDR2 FQNNGV. CDR3 sequence (DNA): TGTGCCAGCAGCCACCGGGACAGTGAAGCTTTCTTT. It specifies CASSHRDSEAFF. Variable domain in full (rest from reference TRBV11-2 and TRBJ1-1): EAGVAQSPRYKIIEKRQSVAFWCNPISGHATLYWYQQILGQGPKLLIQFQNNGVVDDSQLPKDRFSAERLKGVDSTLKIQPAKLEDSAVYLCASSHRDSEAFFGQGTRLTVV.

This clone was observed once. The V gene is TRBV10-3, the J gene TRBJ2-5, with D tentatively TRBD2 (5 bases). V lost 2 bases, J lost 5 bases, and 15 bases lay in between. Germline CDR1 reads ENHRY; CDR2 reads SYGVKD. This CDR3 has 15 amino acids. The CDR3 loop is CAISEREFVGETQYF. The CDR3 DNA reads as TGTGCCATCAGTGAGCGGGAATTCGTGGGGGAGACCCAGTACTTC.

This clone was seen only a few times. The chain is built from TRBV4-3 and TRBJ1-5; D is uncertain. The CDR3 consists of 17 residues. Trimming shortened V by 0 bases and J by 0 bases, and 12 bases separated the two germline ends. CDR1 LGHNA and CDR2 YSLEER come from the germline V gene. CDR3 in amino acids: CASSQEEGRYSNQPQHF. The CDR3 DNA follows: TGCGCCAGCAGCCAAGAGGAGGGCCGTTATAGCAATCAGCCCCAGCATTTT.

V is TRBV21-1 and J is TRBJ2-5; TRBD2 reflects the table's D call only, with no check against the DNA. TRBV21-1 is given as a pseudogene. The CDR3 contains 16 residues. CDR3 sequence (DNA): TGTGCCAGCGGACTAGCGGGGGGGTGTGAACAAGAGACCCAGTACTTC. Its protein is CASGLAGGCEQETQYF.

This chain connects TRBV5-1 to TRBJ1-2, with a tentative D call TRBD1 (5 bases). With 4 bases removed from V and 2 bases from J, the gap between germline ends came to 12 bases. Germline V gene data show CDR1 as SGHRS and CDR2 as YFSETQ. The CDR3 is made up of 14 amino acids. The CDR3 DNA reads as TGCGCCAGCAGCATGACAGATCCAAACTATGGCTACACCTTC. Translation: CASSMTDPNYGYTF.